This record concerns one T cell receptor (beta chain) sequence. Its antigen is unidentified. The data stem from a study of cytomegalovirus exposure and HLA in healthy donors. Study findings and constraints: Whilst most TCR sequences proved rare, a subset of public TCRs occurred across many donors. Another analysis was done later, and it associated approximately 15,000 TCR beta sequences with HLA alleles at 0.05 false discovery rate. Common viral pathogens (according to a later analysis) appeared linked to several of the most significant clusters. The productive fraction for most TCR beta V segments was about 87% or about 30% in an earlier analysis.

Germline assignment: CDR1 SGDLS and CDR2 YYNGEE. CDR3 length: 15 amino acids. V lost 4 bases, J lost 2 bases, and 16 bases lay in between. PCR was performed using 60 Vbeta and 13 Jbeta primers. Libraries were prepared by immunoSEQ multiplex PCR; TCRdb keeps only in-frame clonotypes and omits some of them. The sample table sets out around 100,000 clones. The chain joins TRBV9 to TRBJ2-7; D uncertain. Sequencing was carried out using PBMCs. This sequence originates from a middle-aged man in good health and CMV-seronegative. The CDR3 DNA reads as TGTGCCAGCAGCCCCCATCGCGTATATACCTACGAGCAGTACTTC. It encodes CASSPHRVYTYEQYF.